This T cell receptor (beta chain) appears in the sequencing data of a study of neurological immune-mediated disorders. From 15-18 subjects, every sequencing run obtained over 200 million TCR-beta sequences. TCRdb re-analysed the 5' RACE reads in MiXCR, keeping a single row per CDR3 protein. The sample has tens of thousands of distinct CDR3 sequences, more than 20% seen once. Germline V gene sequence: CDR1 KGHDR, CDR2 SFDVKD. The CDR3 totals 15 residues. This clonotype was seen a handful of times. An end of the junction does not agree with germline; a read error may underlie this. The V gene is TRBV24-1, the J gene TRBJ2-1; 10 bases match TRBD2. The sequencing sample was made of PBMCs. This clonotype was sampled from a woman aged 70-85 years in good health. The CDR3 is CATSDASGSPNEHFF. CDR3 sequence (DNA): TGTGCCACCAGTGACGCTAGCGGGAGTCCGAATGAGCACTTCTTC.